In its sample, the clone carrying this T cell receptor beta chain was seen once. Looked up from germline, CDR1 is MNHEY and CDR2 is SVGAGI. The ends were cut back, 6 bases at V and 10 bases at J, with 10 bases in the middle. The CDR3 runs 12 residues. This record belongs to a study of a mutant IDH1 vaccine in newly diagnosed glioma. On the study more broadly: Receipt of radiotherapy, temozolomide, or both preceded the study, and most received both.

Profiling relied on immunoSEQ multiplex PCR, and the TCRdb table lists in-frame clones only, not all of them. The data contain 15,000 to 20,000 clones, about 80% of them singletons. As to time point: baseline, week 1 (first vaccination visit). Treatment in this sample: pre-vaccination baseline after standard-of-care therapy. The chain has TRBV6-5 and TRBJ1-6; maybe TRBD1 (5 bases). This clonotype originated in a man aged 35 to 55 with glioma. The sample consisted of PBMCs, taken from a glioma patient treated with radiotherapy, temozolomide or both. The CDR3 region is CASRRGPSPLHF. DNA for the CDR3: TGTGCCAGCAGAAGGGGACCCTCACCCCTCCACTTT.